Given below is one TCR beta chain in context. The sample comes from a study of shared clonotypes between healthy human individuals. In the study overall: The study drew on a couple of women and three men aged 18 to 49 as donors. CD8 memory received one plate per donor, CD8 naive two, CD4 memory three and CD4 naive three.

A CD45RA-negative memory subset and a CD45RA+ naive subset were separated from the CD4+ cells. Original handling: Junction-only immunoSEQ data arrived without quality scores, meaning filtering differed. Repertoires were generated with immunoSEQ multiplex PCR, while TCRdb's copy carries only in-frame clones and drops some. That table supplies the V and J calls and clone size; D and trimming were determined from the DNA. The sample has 2,500,000 or so clones, about nine tenths seen once. The source is a young man in good health. Some clones in this sample may be carry-over from other donors' samples. What was sequenced was naive CD4+ T cells from PBMCs. Subset meaning: CD45RA+ positively selected.

The CDR3 DNA reads as TGTGCCAGCAGCGTAGGGACAGGGCACACAGATACGCAGTATTTT. Its translation is CASSVGTGHTDTQYF. The rearrangement uses TRBV9 and TRBJ2-3, with 8 nucleotides matching TRBD1. Germline V gives CDR1 SGDLS, CDR2 YYNGEE. The trim removed 0 bases at V and 2 bases at J, leaving 2 bases unmatched. The CDR3 totals 15 residues.